The 2 T cell receptor beta chains given below trace back to one sample, sequenced in a study of blood T cell repertoires in COVID-19 (dated by TCRdb to the early 2020s). Libraries were built with the immunoSEQ multiplex PCR assay. This is the immuneACCESS table as TCRdb keeps it, with only in-frame sequences that have V and J called. A part of the clones is gone; compared with another copy, unresolved V genes explain less than half, and the rest is unexplained. The sample has about 70,000 clones on record, roughly 81% of them singletons. Around a sixth of the sample lies in the top ten. Material for sequencing was peripheral blood. The receptors were gathered from a man at least 80 years old with acute or convalescent COVID-19.

This chain joins TRBV9 and TRBJ1-4; possibly TRBD1 for D (5 bases). The length of the CDR3 is 14 residues. From germline, CDR1 is SGDLS and CDR2 YYNGEE. V was shortened by 8 bases and J by 5 bases, with 16 bases between the two germline ends. This chain's CDR3 is CARVKEGENEKLFF. CDR3 DNA sequence: TGTGCCAGGGTAAAGGAAGGGGAAAATGAAAAACTGTTTTTT.

This sequence joins TRBV2 and TRBJ2-1; TRBD2 might be the D (5 bases). The V gene lost 4 bases and the J gene lost 6 bases, with 7 bases spanning the gap. In germline, CDR1 is SNHLY, CDR2 FYNNEI. The length of the CDR3 is 12 residues. CDR3 region: CASSVEGNEQFF. CDR3 nucleotides: TGTGCCAGCAGTGTTGAGGGCAATGAGCAGTTCTTC.